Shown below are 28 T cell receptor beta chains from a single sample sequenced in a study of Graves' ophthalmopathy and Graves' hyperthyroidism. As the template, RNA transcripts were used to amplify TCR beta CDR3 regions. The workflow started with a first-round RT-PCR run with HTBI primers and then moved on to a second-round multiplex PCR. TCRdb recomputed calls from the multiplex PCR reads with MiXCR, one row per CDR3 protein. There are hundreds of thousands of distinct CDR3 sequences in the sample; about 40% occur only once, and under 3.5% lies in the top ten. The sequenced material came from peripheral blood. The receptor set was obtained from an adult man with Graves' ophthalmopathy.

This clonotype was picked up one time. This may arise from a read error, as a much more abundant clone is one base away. CDR3: CASSPTAGGTNEKLFF. CDR3 DNA: TGTGCCAGCAGCCCCACGGCAGGGGGCACTAATGAAAAACTGTTTTTT. V is TRBV7-9 and J is TRBJ1-4, with 8 bases identical to TRBD1. Germline CDR1 SEHNR, CDR2 FQNEAQ (reference sequence). V lost 5 bases and J lost 2; bases outside the gene matches: 7. The CDR3 has 16 amino acids.

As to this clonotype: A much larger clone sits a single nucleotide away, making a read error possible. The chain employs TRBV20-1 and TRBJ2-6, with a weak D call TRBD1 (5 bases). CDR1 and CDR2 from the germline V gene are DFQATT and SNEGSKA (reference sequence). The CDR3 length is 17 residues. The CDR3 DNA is TGCAGTGCTAGAGATCCGCACCGAAACTCTGGGGCCAACGTCCTGGCTTTC. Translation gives CSARDPHRNSGANVLAF.

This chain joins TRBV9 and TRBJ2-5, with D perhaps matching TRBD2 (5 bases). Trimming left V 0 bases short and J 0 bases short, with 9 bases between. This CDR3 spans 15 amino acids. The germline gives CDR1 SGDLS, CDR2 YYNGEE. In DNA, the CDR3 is TGTGCCAGCAGCGTAGCTGCGGGTGACCAAGAGACCCAGTACTTC. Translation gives CASSVAAGDQETQYF.

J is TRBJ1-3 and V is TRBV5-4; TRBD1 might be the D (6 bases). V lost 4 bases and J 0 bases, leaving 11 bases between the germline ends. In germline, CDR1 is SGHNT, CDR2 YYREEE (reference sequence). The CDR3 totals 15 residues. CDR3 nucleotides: TGTGCCAGCAGCCACGGACAGTACTCTGGAAACACCATATATTTT. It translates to CASSHGQYSGNTIYF.

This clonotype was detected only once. The chain's CDR3 is CASRNSGGGDAGEAFF. The CDR3 region has the DNA TGTGCCAGCAGAAATAGCGGGGGGGGCGATGCGGGTGAAGCTTTCTTT. The chain is built from TRBV7-2 and TRBJ1-1; tentatively, D is TRBD1 (6 bases). CDR1 is SGHTA, CDR2 FQGNSA, per germline. Between the trimmed V and J ends, which lost 6 bases and 7 bases, there was a span of 24 bases. The CDR3 consists of 16 residues.

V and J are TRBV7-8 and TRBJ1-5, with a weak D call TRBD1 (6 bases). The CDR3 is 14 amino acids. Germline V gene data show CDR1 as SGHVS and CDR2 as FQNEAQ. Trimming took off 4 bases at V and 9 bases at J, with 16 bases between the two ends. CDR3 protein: CASSSDSYSPPQHF. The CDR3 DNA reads TGTGCCAGCAGCTCGGACAGTTATTCCCCGCCCCAGCATTTT.

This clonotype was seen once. This CDR3 is CASTGTPATSVNTGELFF. The CDR3 DNA follows: TGTGCCAGCACCGGAACTCCGGCGACTAGCGTTAACACCGGGGAGCTGTTTTTT. The chain is built from TRBV25-1 and TRBJ2-2; 8 nucleotides agree with TRBD2. The germline V gene has CDR1 MGHDK and CDR2 SYGVNS. CDR3 length: 18 residues. V lost 7 bases, J lost 2 bases, and 15 bases stayed unmatched. The full variable domain, in which reference TRBV25-1 and TRBJ2-2 provide the parts outside the CDR3, is EADIYQTPRYLVIGTGKKITLECSQTMGHDKMYWYQQDPGMELHLIHYSYGVNSTEKGDLSSESTVSRIRTEHFPLTLESARPSHTSQYLCASTGTPATSVNTGELFFGEGSRLTVL.

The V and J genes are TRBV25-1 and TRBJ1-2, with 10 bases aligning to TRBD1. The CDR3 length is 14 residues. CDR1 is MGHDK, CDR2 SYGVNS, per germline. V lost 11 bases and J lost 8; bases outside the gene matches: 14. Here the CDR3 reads CAGKQGQGLGGYTF. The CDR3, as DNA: TGTGCCGGCAAACAGGGACAGGGGTTGGGGGGCTACACCTTC.

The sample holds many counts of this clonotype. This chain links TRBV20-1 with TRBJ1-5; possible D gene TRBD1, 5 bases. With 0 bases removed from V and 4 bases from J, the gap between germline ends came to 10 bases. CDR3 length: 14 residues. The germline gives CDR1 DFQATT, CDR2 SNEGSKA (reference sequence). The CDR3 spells CSARDQAGNQPQHF. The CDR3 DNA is TGCAGTGCTAGAGATCAGGCAGGGAATCAGCCCCAGCATTTT.

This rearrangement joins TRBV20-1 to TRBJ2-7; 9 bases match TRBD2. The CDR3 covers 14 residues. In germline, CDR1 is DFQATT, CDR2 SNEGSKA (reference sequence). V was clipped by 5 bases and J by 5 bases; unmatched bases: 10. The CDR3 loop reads CSAFSGSRFHEQYF. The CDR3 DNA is TGCAGTGCTTTTAGCGGGAGTAGGTTCCACGAGCAGTACTTC.

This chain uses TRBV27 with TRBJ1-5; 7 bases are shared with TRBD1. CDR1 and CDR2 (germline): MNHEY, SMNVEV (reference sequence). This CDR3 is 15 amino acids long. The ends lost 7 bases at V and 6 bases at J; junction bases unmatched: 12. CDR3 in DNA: TGTGCCAGCAAATGGGACAGCTCGAGGGGTCAGCCCCAGCATTTT. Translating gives CASKWDSSRGQPQHF.

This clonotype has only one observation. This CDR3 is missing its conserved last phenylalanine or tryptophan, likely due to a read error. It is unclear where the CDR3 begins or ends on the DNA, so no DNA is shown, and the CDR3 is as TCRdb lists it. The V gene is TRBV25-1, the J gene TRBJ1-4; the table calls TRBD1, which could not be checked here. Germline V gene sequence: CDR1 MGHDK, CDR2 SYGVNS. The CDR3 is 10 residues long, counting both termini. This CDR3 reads CASSKGQANY.

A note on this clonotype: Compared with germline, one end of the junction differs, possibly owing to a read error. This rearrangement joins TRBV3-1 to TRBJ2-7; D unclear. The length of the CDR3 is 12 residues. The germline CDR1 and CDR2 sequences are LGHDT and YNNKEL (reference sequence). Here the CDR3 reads CTSSQGPYEQYF. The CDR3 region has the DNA TGTACCAGCAGCCAAGGCCCCTACGAGCAGTACTTC.

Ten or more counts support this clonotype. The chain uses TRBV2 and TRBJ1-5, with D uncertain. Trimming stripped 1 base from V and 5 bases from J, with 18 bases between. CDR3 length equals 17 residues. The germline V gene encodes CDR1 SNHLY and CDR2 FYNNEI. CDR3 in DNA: TGTGCCAGCAGTGAAGACCCGGGGAGAGTAATGTATCAGCCCCAGCATTTT. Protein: CASSEDPGRVMYQPQHF.

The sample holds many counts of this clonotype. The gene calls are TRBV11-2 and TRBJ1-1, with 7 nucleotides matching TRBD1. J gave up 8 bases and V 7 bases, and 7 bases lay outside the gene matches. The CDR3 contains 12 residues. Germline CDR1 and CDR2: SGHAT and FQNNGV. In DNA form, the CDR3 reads TGTGCCAGCATGGACAGGAATTTCGAAGCTTTCTTT. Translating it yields CASMDRNFEAFF.

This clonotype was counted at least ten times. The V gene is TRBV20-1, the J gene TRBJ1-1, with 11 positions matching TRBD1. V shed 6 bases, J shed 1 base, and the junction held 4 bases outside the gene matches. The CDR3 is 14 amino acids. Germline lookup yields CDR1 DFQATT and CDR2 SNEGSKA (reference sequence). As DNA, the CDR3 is TGCAGTGCCAGGGACAGGGGGACGAACACTGAAGCTTTCTTT. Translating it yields CSARDRGTNTEAFF.

As DNA, the CDR3 is TGCAGCCAAGGTCCCGGAGGCACTGAAGCTTTCTTT. Its protein product is CSQGPGGTEAFF. The V call is TRBV29-1, the J call TRBJ1-1; D not resolved. V shed 8 bases and J shed 4 bases, with 14 bases lying between them. Germline lookup yields CDR1 SQVTM and CDR2 ANQGSEA. The CDR3 totals 12 residues. Together with reference TRBV29-1 and TRBJ1-1, the CDR3 gives the full variable domain: SAVISQKPSRDICQRGTSLTIQCQVDSQVTMMFWYRQQPGQSLTLIATANQGSEATYESGFVIDKFPISRPNLTFSTLTVSNMSPEDSSIYLCSQGPGGTEAFFGQGTRLTVV.

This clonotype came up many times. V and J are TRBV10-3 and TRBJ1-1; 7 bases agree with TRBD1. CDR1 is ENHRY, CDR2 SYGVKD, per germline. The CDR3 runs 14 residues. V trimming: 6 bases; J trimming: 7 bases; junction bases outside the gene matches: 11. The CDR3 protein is CAIRQDRDSFEAFF. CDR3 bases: TGTGCCATCAGGCAAGACCGGGACAGTTTTGAAGCTTTCTTT.

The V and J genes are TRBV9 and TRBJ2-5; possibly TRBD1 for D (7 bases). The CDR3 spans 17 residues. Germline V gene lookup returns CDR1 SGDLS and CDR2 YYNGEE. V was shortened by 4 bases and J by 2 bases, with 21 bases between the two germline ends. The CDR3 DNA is TGTGCCAGCAGCCACCTCCCCGGAGGGACAGATCAAGAGACCCAGTACTTC. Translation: CASSHLPGGTDQETQYF.

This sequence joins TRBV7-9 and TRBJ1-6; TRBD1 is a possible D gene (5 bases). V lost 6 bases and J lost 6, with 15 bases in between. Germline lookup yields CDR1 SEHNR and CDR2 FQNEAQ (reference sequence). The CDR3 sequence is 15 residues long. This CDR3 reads CASSLYRMVNSPLHF. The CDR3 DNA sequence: TGTGCCAGCAGTCTATACAGGATGGTTAATTCACCCCTCCACTTT.

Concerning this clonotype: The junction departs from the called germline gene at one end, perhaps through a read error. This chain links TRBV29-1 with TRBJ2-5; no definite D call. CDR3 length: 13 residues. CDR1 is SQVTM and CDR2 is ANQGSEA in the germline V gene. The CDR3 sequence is CSVEPPEDETRYF. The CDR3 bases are TGCAGCGTTGAACCTCCCGAGGACGAGACCCGGTACTTC.

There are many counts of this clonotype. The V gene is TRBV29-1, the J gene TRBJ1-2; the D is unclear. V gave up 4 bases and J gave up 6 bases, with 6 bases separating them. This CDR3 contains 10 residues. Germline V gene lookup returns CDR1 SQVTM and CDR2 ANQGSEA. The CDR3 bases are TGCAGCGTTGCGGTCAATGGCTACACCTTC. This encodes CSVAVNGYTF.

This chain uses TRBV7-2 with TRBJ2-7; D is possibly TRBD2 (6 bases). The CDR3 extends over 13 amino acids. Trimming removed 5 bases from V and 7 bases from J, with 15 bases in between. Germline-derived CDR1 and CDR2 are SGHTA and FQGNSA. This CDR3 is CASSQARENEQYF. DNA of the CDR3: TGTGCCAGCAGCCAAGCCCGGGAGAATGAGCAGTACTTC.

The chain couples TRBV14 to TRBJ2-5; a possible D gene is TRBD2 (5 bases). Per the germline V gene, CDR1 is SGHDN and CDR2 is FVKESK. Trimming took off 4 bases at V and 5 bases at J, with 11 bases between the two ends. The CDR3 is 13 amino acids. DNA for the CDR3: TGTGCCAGCAGCCTGGGTCGGGATGAGACCCAGTACTTC. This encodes CASSLGRDETQYF. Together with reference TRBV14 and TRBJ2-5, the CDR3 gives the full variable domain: EAGVTQFPSHSVIEKGQTVTLRCDPISGHDNLYWYRRVMGKEIKFLLHFVKESKQDESGMPNNRFLAERTGGTYSTLKVQPAELEDSGVYFCASSLGRDETQYFGPGTRLLVL.

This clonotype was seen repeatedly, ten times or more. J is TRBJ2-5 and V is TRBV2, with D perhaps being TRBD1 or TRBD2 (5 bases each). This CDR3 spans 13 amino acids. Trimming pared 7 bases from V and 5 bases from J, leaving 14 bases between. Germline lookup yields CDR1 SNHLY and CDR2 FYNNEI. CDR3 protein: CASNRDEWETQYF. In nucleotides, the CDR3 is TGTGCCAGCAATCGGGACGAATGGGAGACCCAGTACTTC.

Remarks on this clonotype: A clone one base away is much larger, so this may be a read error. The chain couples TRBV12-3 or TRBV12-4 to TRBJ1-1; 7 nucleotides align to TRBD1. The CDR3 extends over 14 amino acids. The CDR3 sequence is CASSRQGRNTEASF. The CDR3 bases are TGTGCCAGCAGTAGACAGGGACGGAACACTGAAGCTTCCTTT.

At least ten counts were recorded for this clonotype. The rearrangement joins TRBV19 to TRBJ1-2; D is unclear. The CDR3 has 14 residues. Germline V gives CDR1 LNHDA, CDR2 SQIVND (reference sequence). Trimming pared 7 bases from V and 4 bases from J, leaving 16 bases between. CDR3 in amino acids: CASTRQEVGYGYTF. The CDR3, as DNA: TGTGCCAGTACCCGCCAGGAAGTAGGCTATGGCTACACCTTC.

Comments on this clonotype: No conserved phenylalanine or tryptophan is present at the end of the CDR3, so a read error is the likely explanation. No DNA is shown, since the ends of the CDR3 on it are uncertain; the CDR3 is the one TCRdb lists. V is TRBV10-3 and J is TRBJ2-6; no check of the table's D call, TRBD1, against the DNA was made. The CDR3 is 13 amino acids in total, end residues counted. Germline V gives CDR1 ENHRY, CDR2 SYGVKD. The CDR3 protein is CAIRGGWGQRPDH.